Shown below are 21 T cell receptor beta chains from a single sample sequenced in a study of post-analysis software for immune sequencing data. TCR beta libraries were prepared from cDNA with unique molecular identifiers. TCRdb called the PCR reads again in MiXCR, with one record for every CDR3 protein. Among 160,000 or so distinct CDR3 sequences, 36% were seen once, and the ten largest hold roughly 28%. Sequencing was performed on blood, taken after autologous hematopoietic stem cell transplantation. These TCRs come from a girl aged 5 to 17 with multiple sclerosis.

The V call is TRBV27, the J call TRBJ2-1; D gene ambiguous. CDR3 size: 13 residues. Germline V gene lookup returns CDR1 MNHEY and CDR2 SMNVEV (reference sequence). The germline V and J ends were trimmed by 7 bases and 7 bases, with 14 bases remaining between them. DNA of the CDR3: TGTGCCAGCACATTAGTCAAAGGGAATGAGCAGTTCTTC. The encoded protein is CASTLVKGNEQFF.

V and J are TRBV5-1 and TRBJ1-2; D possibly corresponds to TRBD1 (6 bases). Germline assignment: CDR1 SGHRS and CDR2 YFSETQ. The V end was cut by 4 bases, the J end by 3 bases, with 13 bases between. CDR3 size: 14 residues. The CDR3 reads CASSPGAKDYGYTF. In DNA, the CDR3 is TGCGCCAGCAGCCCGGGGGCCAAGGACTATGGCTACACCTTC.

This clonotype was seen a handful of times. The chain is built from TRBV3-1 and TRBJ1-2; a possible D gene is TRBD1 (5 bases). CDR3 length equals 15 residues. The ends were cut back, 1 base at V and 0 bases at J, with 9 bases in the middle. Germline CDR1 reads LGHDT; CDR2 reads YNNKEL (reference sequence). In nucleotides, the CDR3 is TGTGCCAGCAGCCAAGCAGGGAGACCTAACTATGGCTACACCTTC. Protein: CASSQAGRPNYGYTF.

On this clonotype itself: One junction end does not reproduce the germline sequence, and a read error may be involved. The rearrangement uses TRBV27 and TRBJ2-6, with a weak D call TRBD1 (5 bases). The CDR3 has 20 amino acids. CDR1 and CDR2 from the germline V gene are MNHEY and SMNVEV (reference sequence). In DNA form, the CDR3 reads TGTACCAGCAGTTCCCTCTTAACCAGGTTCCAGGGCCCTGGGGCCAACGTCCTGACTTTC. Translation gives CTSSSLLTRFQGPGANVLTF.

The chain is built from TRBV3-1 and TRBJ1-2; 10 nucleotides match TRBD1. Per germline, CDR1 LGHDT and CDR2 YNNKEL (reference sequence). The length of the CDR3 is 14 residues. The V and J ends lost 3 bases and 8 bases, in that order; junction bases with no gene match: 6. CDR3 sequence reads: CASSHRDRGGGYTF. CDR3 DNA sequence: TGTGCCAGCAGCCATAGGGACAGGGGAGGCGGCTACACCTTC.

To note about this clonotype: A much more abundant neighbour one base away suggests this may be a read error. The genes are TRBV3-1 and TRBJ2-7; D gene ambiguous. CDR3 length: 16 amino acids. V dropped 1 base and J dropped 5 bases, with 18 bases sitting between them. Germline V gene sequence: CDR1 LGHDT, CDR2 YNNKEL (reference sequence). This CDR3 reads CASSQGVLTQNDEQYF. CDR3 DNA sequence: TGTGCCAGCAGCCAAGGGGTCCTAACGCAAAACGACGAGCAGTACTTC.

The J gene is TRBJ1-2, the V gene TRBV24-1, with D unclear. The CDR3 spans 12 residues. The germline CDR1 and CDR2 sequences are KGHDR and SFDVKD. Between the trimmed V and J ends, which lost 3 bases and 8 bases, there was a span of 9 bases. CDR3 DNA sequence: TGTGCCACCAGTGATATCGCGAGAGGCTACACCTTC. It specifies CATSDIARGYTF.

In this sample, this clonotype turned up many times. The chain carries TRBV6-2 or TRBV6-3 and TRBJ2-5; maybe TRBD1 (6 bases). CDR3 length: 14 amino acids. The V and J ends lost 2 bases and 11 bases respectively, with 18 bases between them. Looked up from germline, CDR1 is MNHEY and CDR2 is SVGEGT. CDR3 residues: CASSYRDIQRRQYF. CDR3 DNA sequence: TGTGCCAGCAGTTACCGGGACATCCAAAGGAGGCAGTACTTC.

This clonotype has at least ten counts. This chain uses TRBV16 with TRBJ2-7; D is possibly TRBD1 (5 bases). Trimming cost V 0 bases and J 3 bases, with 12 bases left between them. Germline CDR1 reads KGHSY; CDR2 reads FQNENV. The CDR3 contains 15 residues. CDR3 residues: CASSQSRQGSYEQYF. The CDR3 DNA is TGTGCCAGCAGCCAATCTCGGCAGGGAAGCTACGAGCAGTACTTC.

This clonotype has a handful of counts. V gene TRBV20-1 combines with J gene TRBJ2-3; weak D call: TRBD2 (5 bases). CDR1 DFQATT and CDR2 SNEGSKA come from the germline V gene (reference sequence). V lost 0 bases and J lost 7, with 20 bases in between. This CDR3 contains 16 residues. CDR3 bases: TGCAGTGCTAGAGATGCAAGCGGCCGGAGTGGGAATACGCAGTATTTT. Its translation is CSARDASGRSGNTQYF.

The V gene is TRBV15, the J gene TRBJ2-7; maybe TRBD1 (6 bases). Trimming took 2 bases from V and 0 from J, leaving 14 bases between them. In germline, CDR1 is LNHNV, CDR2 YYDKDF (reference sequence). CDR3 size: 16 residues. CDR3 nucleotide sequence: TGTGCCACCAGCAGACGCCCGGGACATACCTCCTACGAGCAGTACTTC. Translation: CATSRRPGHTSYEQYF.

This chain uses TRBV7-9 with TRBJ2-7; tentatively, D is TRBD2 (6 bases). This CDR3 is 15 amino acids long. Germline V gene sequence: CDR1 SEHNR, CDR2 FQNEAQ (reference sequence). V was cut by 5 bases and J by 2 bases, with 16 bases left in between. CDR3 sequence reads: CASSQGLDITYEQYF. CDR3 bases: TGTGCCAGCAGCCAGGGACTGGATATTACCTACGAGCAGTACTTC.

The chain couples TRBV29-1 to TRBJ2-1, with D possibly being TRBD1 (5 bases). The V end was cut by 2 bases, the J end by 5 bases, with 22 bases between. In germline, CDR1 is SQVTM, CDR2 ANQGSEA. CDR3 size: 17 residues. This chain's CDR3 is CSVERFGQGFGDNEQFF. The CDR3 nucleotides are TGCAGCGTTGAAAGATTTGGCCAGGGTTTTGGGGACAATGAGCAGTTCTTC.

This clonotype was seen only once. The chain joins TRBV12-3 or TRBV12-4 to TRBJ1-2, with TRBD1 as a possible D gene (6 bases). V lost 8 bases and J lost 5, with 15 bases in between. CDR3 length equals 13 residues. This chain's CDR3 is CASGEPQGYGYTF. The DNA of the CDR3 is TGTGCCAGCGGGGAACCACAGGGATATGGCTACACCTTC.

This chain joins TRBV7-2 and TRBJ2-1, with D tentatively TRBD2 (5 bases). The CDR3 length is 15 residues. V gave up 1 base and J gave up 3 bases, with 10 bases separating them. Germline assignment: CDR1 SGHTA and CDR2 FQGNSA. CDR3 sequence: CASSLEADRYNEQFF. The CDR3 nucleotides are TGTGCCAGCAGCTTAGAAGCGGACCGCTACAATGAGCAGTTCTTC.

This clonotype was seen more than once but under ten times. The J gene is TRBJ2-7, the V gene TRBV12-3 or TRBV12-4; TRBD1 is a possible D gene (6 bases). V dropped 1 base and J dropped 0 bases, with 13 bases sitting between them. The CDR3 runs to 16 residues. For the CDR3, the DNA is TGTGCCAGCAGTTTAGTGGGTGGGGGCAGCTCCTACGAGCAGTACTTC. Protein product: CASSLVGGGSSYEQYF.

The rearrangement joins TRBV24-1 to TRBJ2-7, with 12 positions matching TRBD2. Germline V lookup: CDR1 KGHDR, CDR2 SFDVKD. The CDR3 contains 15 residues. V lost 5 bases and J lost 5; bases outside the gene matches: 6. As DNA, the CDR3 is TGTGCCACCAGTGGGACTAGCGGGACGATCGACGAGCAGTACTTC. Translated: CATSGTSGTIDEQYF.

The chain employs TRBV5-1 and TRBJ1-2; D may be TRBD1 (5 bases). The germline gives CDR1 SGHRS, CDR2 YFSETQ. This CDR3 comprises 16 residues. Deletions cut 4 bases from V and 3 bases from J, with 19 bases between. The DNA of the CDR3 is TGCGCCAGCAGCATCGGTCAGGGACCCCCCTACTATGGCTACACCTTC. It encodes CASSIGQGPPYYGYTF.

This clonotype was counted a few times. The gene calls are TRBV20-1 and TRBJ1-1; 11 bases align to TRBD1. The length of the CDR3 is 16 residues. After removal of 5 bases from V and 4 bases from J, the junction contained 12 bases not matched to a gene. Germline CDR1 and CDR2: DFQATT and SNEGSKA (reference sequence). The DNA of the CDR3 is TGCAGTGCTTCTCGGGACAGGGGGTTGGGGGGCACTGAAGCTTTCTTT. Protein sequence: CSASRDRGLGGTEAFF.

The CDR3 DNA sequence: TGTGCCAGCAGCTTATCTTTCGGCTCTCAAGAGACCCAGTACTTC. It yields the protein CASSLSFGSQETQYF. The rearrangement links TRBV7-3 to TRBJ2-5; D unclear. Deletions cut 2 bases from V and 2 bases from J, with 12 bases between. CDR1 is SGHTA, CDR2 FQGTGA, per germline. This CDR3 region has 15 residues. Drawing the rest from reference TRBV7-3 and TRBJ2-5, the complete variable domain is GAGVSQTPSNKVTEKGKYVELRCDPISGHTALYWYRQSLGQGPEFLIYFQGTGAADDSGLPNDRFFAVRPEGSVSTLKIQRTERGDSAVYLCASSLSFGSQETQYFGPGTRLLVL.

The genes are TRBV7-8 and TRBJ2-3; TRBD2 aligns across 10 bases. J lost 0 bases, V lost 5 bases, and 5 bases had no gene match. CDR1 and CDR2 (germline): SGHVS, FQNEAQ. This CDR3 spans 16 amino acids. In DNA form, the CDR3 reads TGTGCCAGCAGCATCCGGACTAGCGGTAGCACAGATACGCAGTATTTT. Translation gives CASSIRTSGSTDTQYF.